This TCR beta chain was sequenced in a study of T-cell reconstitution after alpha-beta-depleted transplantation in children. Study observations and caveats: Several hundred expanded graft clones reportedly were the source of alpha-beta T cells about two months after transplant. By one year post-transplant, T-cell counts and diversity largely arose from T cells that were newly produced. Elevated TCRbeta diversity at day 60 was traced, in some patients, to surviving recipient T cells and thymic progenitors.

The germline V gene has CDR1 DFQATT and CDR2 SNEGSKA (reference sequence). V lost 5 bases to trimming and J lost 7 bases; unmatched junction nucleotides: 3. The length of the CDR3 is 11 residues. TCRbeta library preparation incorporated unique molecular identifiers. MiXCR, run by TCRdb on the PCR reads, gives a single entry per CDR3 protein. The table lists 500,000 or so distinct CDR3 sequences, roughly 10% of them singletons. This clonotype was observed a few times. What it binds is not known. This material consisted of PBMCs, mostly from graft donor cells, taken 180 days after TCRalphabeta/CD19-depleted stem cell transplant. The clonotype was recovered from a female patient aged 2 to 10 who had a stem cell transplant for aplastic anemia, so the T cells may come from the graft donor. The V and J genes are TRBV20-1 and TRBJ2-7; 9 bases map to TRBD1. This CDR3 reads CSAGTGNEQYV. The CDR3 coding sequence is TGCAGTGCTGGGACAGGGAATGAGCAGTACGTC.